This T cell receptor (beta chain) is drawn from a study of cytomegalovirus exposure and HLA in healthy donors. Study-wide background: Across around 400 genotyped donors, roughly 80% landed in the Caucasian-associated ancestry cluster.

V was clipped by 7 bases and J by 2 bases; unmatched bases: 5. This CDR3 region has 14 residues. Germline CDR1 MNHNY, CDR2 SVGAGI (reference sequence). The PCR used 60 Vbeta and 13 Jbeta primers. Repertoires were generated with immunoSEQ multiplex PCR, while TCRdb's copy carries only in-frame clones and drops some. The table includes around 130,000 clones, roughly 70% detected once. Sequencing was done on a sample of PBMCs. The gene calls are TRBV6-6 and TRBJ2-1; TRBD1 matches at 7 bases. This sequence originates from a man aged 35-49 years in good health and CMV-seropositive. CDR3 sequence reads: CASIRDRTYNEQFF. In nucleotides, the CDR3 is TGTGCCAGCATCCGGGACAGAACCTACAATGAGCAGTTCTTC.